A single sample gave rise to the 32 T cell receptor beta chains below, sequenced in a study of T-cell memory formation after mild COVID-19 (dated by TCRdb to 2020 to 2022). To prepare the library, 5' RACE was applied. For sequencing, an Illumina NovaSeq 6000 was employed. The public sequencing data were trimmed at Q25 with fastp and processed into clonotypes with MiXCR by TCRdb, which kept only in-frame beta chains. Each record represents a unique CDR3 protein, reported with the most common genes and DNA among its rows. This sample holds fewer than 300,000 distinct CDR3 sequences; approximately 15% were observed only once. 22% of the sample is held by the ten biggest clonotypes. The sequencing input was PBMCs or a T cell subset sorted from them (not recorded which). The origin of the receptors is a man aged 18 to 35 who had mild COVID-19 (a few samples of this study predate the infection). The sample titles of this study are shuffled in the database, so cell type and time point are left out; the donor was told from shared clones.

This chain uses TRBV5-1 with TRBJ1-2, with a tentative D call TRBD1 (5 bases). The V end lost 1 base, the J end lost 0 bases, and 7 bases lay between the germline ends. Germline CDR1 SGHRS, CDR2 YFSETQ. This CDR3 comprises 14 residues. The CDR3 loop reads CASSLPGTNYGYTF. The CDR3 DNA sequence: TGCGCCAGCAGCTTGCCAGGGACTAACTATGGCTACACCTTC. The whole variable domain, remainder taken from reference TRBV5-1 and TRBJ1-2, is KAGVTQTPRYLIKTRGQQVTLSCSPISGHRSVSWYQQTPGQGLQFLFEYFSETQRNKGNFPGRFSGRQFSNSRSEMNVSTLELGDSALYLCASSLPGTNYGYTFGSGTRLTVV.

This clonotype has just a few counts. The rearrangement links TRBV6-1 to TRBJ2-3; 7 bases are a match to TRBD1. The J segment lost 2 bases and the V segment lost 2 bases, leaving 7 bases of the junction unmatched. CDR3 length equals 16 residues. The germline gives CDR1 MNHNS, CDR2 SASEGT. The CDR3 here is CASSERQGPSTDTQYF. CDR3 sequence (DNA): TGTGCCAGCAGTGAAAGACAGGGACCGTCCACAGATACGCAGTATTTT.

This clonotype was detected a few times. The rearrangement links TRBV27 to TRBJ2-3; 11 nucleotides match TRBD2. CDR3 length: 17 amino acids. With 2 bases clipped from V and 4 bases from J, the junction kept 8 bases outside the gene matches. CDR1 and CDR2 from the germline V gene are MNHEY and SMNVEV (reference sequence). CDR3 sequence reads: CASSLDLAGGLADTQYF. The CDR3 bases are TGTGCCAGCAGTTTAGATCTAGCGGGGGGTTTGGCAGATACGCAGTATTTT.

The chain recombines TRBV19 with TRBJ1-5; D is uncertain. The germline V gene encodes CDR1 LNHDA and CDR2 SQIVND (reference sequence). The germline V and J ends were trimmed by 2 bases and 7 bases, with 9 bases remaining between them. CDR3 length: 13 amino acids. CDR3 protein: CASSINWGQPQHF. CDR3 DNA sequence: TGTGCCAGTAGTATAAATTGGGGACAGCCCCAGCATTTT.

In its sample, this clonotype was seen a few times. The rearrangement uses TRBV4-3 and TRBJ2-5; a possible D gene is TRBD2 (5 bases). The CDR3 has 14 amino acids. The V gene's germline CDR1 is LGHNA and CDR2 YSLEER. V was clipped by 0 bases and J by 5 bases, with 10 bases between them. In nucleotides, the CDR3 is TGCGCCAGCAGCCAAGAACCTAGCACGGAGACCCAGTACTTC. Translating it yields CASSQEPSTETQYF.

The CDR3 DNA reads TGCAGTGCCGCAAGCTGGGGAGATCGGCAGTTCTTC. This codes for CSAASWGDRQFF. The rearrangement links TRBV20-1 to TRBJ2-1; tentatively, D is TRBD2 (5 bases). Germline CDR1 DFQATT, CDR2 SNEGSKA (reference sequence). V lost 6 bases and J 12 bases, leaving 18 bases between the germline ends. This CDR3 is built from 12 residues.

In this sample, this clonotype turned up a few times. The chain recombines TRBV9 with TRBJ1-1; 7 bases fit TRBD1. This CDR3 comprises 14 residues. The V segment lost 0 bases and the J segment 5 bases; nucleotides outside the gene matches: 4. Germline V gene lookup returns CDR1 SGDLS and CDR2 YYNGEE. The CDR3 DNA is TGTGCCAGCAGCGTAGGACAGGGTGATACTGAAGCTTTCTTT. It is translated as CASSVGQGDTEAFF.

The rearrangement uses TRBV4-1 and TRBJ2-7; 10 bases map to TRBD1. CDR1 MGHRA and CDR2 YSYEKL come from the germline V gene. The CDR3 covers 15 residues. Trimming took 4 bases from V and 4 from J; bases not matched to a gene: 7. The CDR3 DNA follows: TGCGCCAGCAGCCCAGAACCGGGACAGGGGTACGAGCAGTACTTC. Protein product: CASSPEPGQGYEQYF.

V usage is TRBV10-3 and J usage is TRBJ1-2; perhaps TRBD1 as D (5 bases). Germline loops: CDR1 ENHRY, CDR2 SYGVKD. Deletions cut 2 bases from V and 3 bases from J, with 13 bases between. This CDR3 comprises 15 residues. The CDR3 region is CAISEGQIGDYGYTF. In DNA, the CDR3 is TGTGCCATCAGTGAGGGTCAAATAGGGGACTATGGCTACACCTTC.

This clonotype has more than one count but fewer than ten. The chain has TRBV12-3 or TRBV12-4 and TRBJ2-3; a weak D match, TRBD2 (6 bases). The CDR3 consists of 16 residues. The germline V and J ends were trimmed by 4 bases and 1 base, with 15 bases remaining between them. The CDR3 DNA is TGTGCCAGCAGTTCACACGATAGCGGACGCACAGATACGCAGTATTTT. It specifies CASSSHDSGRTDTQYF.

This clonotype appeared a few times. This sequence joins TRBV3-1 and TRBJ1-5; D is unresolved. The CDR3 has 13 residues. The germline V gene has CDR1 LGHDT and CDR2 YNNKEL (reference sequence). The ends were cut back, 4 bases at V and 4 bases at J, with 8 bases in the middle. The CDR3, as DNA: TGTGCCAGCAGCCGGACGGGGAATCAGCCCCAGCATTTT. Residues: CASSRTGNQPQHF.

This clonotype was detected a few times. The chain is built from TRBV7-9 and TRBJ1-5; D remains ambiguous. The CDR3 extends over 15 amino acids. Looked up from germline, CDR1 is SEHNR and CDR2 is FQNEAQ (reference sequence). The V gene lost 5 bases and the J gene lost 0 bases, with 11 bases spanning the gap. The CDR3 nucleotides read TGTGCCAGCAGCCCGGAGGAGGGTAGCAATCAGCCCCAGCATTTT. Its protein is CASSPEEGSNQPQHF.

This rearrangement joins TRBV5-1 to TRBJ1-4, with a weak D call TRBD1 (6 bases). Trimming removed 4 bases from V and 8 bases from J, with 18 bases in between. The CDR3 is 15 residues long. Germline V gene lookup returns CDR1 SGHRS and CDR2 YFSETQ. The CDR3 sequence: CASSDGTGFLEKLFF. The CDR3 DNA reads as TGCGCCAGCAGCGACGGTACAGGGTTTCTAGAAAAACTGTTTTTT.

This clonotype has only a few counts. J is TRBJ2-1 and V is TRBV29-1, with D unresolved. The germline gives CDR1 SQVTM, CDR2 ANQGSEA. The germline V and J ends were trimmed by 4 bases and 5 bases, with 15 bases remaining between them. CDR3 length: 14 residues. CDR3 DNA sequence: TGCAGCGTTGTAAGTAAGACCAGGAACAATGAGCAGTTCTTC. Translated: CSVVSKTRNNEQFF.

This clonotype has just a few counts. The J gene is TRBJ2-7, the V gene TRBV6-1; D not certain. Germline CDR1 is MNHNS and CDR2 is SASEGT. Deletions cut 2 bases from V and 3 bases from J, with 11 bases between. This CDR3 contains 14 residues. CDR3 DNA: TGTGCCAGCAGTGAACCGGTGGCTGGCTACGAGCAGTACGTC. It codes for CASSEPVAGYEQYV.

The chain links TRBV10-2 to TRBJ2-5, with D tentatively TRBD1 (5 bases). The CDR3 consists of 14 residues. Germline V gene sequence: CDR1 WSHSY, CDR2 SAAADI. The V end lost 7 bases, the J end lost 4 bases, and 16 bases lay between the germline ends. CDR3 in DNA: TGCGCCAGCATGGGCAGGGCCGCCTTAGAGACCCAGTACTTC. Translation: CASMGRAALETQYF.

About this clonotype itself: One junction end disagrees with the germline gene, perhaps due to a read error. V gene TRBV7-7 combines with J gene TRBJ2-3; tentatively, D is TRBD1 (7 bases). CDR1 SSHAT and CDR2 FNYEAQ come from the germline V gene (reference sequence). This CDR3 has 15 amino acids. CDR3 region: CASSLGGGATDTQYF. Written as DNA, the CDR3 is TGTGCTAGCAGCTTAGGAGGGGGCGCGACAGATACGCAGTATTTT.

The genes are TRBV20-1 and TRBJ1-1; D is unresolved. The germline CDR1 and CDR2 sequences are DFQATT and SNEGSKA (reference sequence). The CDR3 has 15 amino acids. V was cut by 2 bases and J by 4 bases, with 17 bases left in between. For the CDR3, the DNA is TGCAGTGCTAGACCAACCACGGGCACGGGCACTGAAGCTTTCTTT. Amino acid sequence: CSARPTTGTGTEAFF.

This chain's CDR3 is CASSSTWESGTQYF. The CDR3 bases are TGTGCCAGCAGTTCGACATGGGAATCGGGTACGCAGTATTTT. V and J are TRBV6-5 and TRBJ2-3; D uncertain. V was pared by 4 bases and J by 8 bases, with 16 bases between. From germline, CDR1 is MNHEY and CDR2 SVGAGI. The CDR3 has 14 residues.

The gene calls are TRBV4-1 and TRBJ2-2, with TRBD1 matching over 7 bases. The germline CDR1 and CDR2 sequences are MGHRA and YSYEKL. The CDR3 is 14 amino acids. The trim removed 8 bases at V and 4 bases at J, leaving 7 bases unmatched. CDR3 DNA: TGCGCCAGCGCACCGGGACAGAGCACCGGGGAGCTGTTTTTT. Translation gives CASAPGQSTGELFF.

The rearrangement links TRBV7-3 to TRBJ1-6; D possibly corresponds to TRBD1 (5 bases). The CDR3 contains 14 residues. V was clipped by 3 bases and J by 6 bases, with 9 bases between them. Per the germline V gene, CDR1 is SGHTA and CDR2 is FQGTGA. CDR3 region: CASSFDSGNSPLHF. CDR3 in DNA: TGTGCCAGCAGCTTTGACAGCGGTAATTCACCCCTCCACTTT. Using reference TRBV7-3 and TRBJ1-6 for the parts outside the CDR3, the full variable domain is GAGVSQTPSNKVTEKGKYVELRCDPISGHTALYWYRQSLGQGPEFLIYFQGTGAADDSGLPNDRFFAVRPEGSVSTLKIQRTERGDSAVYLCASSFDSGNSPLHFGNGTRLTVT.

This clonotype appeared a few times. CDR3 in DNA: TGTGCCAGCAGGCCGACACTAGAGTCAGGGGATGAGCAGTTCTTC. It specifies CASRPTLESGDEQFF. This chain links TRBV5-4 with TRBJ2-1; TRBD1 is a possible D gene (6 bases). The germline gives CDR1 SGHNT, CDR2 YYREEE (reference sequence). The CDR3 runs 15 residues. Trimming pared 5 bases from V and 8 bases from J, leaving 20 bases between.

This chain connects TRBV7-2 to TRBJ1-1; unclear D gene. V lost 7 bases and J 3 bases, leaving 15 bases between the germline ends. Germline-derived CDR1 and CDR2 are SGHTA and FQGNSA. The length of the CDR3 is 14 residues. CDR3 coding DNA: TGTGCCAGCACCGCGGGAGGTACTGACACTGAAGCTTTCTTT. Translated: CASTAGGTDTEAFF.

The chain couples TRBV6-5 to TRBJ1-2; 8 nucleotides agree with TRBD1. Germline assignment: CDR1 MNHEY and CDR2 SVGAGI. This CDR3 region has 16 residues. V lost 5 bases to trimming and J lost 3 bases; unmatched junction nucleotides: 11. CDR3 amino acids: CASSLTPGQGHYGYTF. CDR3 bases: TGTGCCAGCAGTCTTACCCCTGGACAGGGACACTATGGCTACACCTTC.

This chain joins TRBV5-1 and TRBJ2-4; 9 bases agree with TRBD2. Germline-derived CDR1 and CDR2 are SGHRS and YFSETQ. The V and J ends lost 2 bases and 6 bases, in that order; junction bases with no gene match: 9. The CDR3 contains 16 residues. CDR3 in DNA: TGCGCCAGCAGCTTATTTTCTAGCGGGGCCGTAAACATTCAGTACTTC. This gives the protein CASSLFSSGAVNIQYF.

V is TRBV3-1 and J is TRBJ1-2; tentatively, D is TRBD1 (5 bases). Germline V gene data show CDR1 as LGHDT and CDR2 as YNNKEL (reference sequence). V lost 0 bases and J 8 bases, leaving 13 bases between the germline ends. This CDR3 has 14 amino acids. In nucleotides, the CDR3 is TGTGCCAGCAGCCAAGATGGGGCCTTTGGGGGCTACACCTTC. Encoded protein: CASSQDGAFGGYTF.

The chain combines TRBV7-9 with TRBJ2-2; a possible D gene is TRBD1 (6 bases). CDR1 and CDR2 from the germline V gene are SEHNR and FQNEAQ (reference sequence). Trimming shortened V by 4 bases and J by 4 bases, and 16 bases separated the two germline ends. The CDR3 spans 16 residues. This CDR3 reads CASSSRTETFTGELFF. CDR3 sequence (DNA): TGTGCCAGCAGCTCCCGGACAGAAACCTTCACCGGGGAGCTGTTTTTT.

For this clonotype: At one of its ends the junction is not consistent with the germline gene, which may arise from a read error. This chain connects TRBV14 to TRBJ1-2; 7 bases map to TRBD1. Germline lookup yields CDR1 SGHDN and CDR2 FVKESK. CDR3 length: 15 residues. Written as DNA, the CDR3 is TGTACCAGCAGCCATGCCGTCCGGGACAGCTATGGCTACACCTTC. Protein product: CTSSHAVRDSYGYTF.

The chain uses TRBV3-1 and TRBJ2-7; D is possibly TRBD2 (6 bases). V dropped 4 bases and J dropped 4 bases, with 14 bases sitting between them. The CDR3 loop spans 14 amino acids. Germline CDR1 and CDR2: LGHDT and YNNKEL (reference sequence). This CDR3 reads CASSLNVGLYEQYF. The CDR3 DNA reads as TGTGCCAGCAGCCTCAACGTCGGACTATACGAGCAGTACTTC.

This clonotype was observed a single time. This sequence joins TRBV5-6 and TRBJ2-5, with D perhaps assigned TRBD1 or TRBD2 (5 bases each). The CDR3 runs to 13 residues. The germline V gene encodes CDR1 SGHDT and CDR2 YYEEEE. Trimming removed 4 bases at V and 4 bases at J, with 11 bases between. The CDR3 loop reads CASSPGTLETQYF. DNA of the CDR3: TGTGCCAGCAGCCCAGGGACCCTAGAGACCCAGTACTTC.

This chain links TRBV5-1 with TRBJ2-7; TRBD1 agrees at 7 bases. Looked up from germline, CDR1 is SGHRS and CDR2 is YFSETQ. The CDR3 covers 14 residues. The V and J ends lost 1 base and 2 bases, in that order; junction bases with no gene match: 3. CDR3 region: CASSLRDRTYEQYF. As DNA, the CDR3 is TGCGCCAGCAGCTTGAGGGACAGAACCTACGAGCAGTACTTC.

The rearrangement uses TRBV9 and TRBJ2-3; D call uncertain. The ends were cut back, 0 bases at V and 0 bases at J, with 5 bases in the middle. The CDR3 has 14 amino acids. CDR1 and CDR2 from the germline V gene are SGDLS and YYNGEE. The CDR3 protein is CASSVEVSTDTQYF. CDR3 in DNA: TGTGCCAGCAGCGTAGAGGTCAGCACAGATACGCAGTATTTT.